This TCR beta chain was identified during a study of cytotoxic CD8 clonotypes in ibrutinib-treated CLL. This CDR3 is built from 14 residues. The V end was cut by 1 base, the J end by 5 bases, with 12 bases between. Germline CDR1 SGHVS, CDR2 FQNEAQ. The assay was immunoSEQ multiplex PCR, and TCRdb's table has in-frame clones only and misses some. The sample has about 270,000 clones, approximately 79% seen once. About 2.2 micrograms of genomic DNA (from cryopreserved PBMCs) were used for TCR beta libraries. This TCR was sampled from a human donor with chronic lymphocytic leukemia. The sequencing here drew on PBMCs, taken at disease progression, from a patient treated with ibrutinib. The chain couples TRBV7-8 to TRBJ2-7; D might be TRBD2 (6 bases). CDR3 residues: CASSLVRGMDEQYF. The CDR3 nucleotides read TGTGCCAGCAGCTTAGTGCGGGGTATGGACGAGCAGTACTTC.